Sequencing of this T cell receptor (beta chain) was carried out in a study of blood T cell repertoires in COVID-19. Trimming took 4 bases from V and 2 from J, leaving 4 bases between them. Germline values: CDR1 SGHRS, CDR2 YFSETQ. The CDR3 spans 13 residues. TCRdb keeps only in-frame clones here, not all; method: immunoSEQ multiplex PCR. In the table there are around 300,000 clones, 75% to 90% of which are singletons. The chain links TRBV5-1 to TRBJ2-6; D remains unclear. Sequencing was carried out using peripheral blood. The TCR sequence derives from a woman in her 50s with COVID-19, enrolled during active disease. The CDR3 here is CASSITGANVLTF. CDR3 nucleotides: TGCGCCAGCAGCATTACTGGGGCCAACGTCCTGACTTTC.